This TCR beta chain comes out of a study of cytomegalovirus exposure and HLA in healthy donors. PCR involved 60 Vbeta and 13 Jbeta primers. Assay used: immunoSEQ multiplex PCR; TCRdb lists only in-frame clones, some missing. The repertoire includes about 130,000 clones, about 68% of them detected once, and about 1.5% sits in the top ten. At sampling all donors were nominally healthy, likely with unrecorded immune exposures. CDR3 size: 16 residues. The V end was cut by 0 bases, the J end by 7 bases, with 14 bases between. Looked up from germline, CDR1 is SGHRS and CDR2 is YFSETQ. The V gene is TRBV5-1, the J gene TRBJ1-6; a weak D match, TRBD1 (6 bases). The sequence was obtained from a human donor in good health. Sequencing was carried out using PBMCs. As DNA, the CDR3 is TGCGCCAGCAGCTTGGGCCAGGGGTGGGCCAATTCACCCCTCCACTTT. This codes for CASSLGQGWANSPLHF.